This TCR beta chain was identified during a study of blood T cell repertoires in COVID-19. TCRdb's table, derived via immunoSEQ multiplex PCR, lists solely in-frame clones and lacks some. Of around 13,000 clones listed, 88% are singletons. Trimming cost V 8 bases and J 0 bases; bases outside gene matches: 11. Germline loops: CDR1 WSHSY, CDR2 SAAADI. This CDR3 has 17 amino acids. Specimen: peripheral blood. This chain links TRBV10-2 with TRBJ2-2, with 8 nucleotides matching TRBD2. The sequence was obtained from a human donor in a cohort sampled during active COVID-19. CDR3 in amino acids: CASGGTREHTNTGELFF. CDR3 in DNA: TGCGCCAGCGGAGGGACTAGGGAACATACGAACACCGGGGAGCTGTTTTTT.